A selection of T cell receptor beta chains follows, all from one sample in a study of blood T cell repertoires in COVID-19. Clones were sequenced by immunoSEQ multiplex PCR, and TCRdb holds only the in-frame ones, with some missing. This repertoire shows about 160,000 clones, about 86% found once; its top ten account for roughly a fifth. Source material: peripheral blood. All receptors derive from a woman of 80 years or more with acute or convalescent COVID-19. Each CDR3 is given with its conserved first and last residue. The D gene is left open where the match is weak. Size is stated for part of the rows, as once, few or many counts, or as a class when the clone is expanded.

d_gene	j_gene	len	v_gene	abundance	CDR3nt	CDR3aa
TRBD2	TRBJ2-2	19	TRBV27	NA	TGTGCCAGCACCGGACTAGCGGGATACGGTGGCGTTAACACCGGGGAGCTGTTTTTT	CASTGLAGYGGVNTGELFF
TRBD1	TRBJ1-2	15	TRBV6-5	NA	TGTGCCAGCAGTTACTCGCTAACAGGGGGAGGAGGCTACACCTTC	CASSYSLTGGGGYTF
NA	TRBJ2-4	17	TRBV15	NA	TGTGCCACCAGCAGAGATTCAGGCCTACTAGCCAAAAACATTCAGTACTTC	CATSRDSGLLAKNIQYF
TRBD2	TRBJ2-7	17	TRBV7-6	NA	TGTGCCAGCAGCTTAGAGGGGGATGCTAGCGGGAGGGGCGAGCAGTACTTC	CASSLEGDASGRGEQYF
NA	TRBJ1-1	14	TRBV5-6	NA	TGTGCCAGCAGCTTGGTTCGGCAGGGCGCTGAAGCTTTCTTT	CASSLVRQGAEAFF
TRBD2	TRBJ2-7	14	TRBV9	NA	TGTGCCAGCAGCGTAGGCGGGGGGGTGGACGAGCAGTACTTC	CASSVGGGVDEQYF
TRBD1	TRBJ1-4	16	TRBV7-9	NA	TGTGCCAGCAGCTCAATGACAGGGGAGCTAAATGAAAAACTGTTTTTT	CASSSMTGELNEKLFF
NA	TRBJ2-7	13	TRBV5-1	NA	TGCGCCAGCAGCTTAAGTGGTCGCGGCGAGCAGTACTTC	CASSLSGRGEQYF
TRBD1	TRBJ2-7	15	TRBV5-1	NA	TGCGCCAGCAGCTTGGAAAGGGGGCGATCCTACGAGCAGTACTTC	CASSLERGRSYEQYF
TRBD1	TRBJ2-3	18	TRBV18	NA	TGTGCCAGCTCACGCACGCGACCGGGACAGGGGCACCCCGGTACGCAGTATTTT	CASSRTRPGQGHPGTQYF
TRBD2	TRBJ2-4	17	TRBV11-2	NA	TGTGCCAGCAGCCAGATCAGGGCGGGGGAAGCCAAAAACATTCAGTACTTC	CASSQIRAGEAKNIQYF
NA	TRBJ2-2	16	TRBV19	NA	TGTGCCAGTAGTATCTGGGGGGACCGGAGCACCGGGGAGCTGTTTTTT	CASSIWGDRSTGELFF
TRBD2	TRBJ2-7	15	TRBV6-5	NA	TGTGCCAGCAGTTCCCCGGGACTAGCGGGTCTCGAGCAGTACTTC	CASSSPGLAGLEQYF
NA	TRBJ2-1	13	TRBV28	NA	TGTGCCAGCAGTTTATTTCGGTACAATGAGCAGTTCTTC	CASSLFRYNEQFF
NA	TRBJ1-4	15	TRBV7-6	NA	TGTGCCAGCAGCTCACAGGGCGACGTGAATGAAAAACTGTTTTTT	CASSSQGDVNEKLFF
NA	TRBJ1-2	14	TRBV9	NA	TGTGCCAGCAGCGTTGGACAGTTTGGCTATGGCTACACCTTC	CASSVGQFGYGYTF
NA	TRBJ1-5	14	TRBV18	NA	TGTGCCAGCTCACCAGACAGTACCCAGCGGCCCCAGCATTTT	CASSPDSTQRPQHF
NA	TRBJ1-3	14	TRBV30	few	TGTGCCTGGAGTGTACAGGGCAATGGAAACACCATATATTTT	CAWSVQGNGNTIYF
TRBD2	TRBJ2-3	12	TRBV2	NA	TGTGCCAGCAGGGGGACTAGCAGTACGCAGTATTTT	CASRGTSSTQYF
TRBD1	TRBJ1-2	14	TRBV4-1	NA	TGCGCCAGCAGCCAAGTAGGACAGGGAGGTGGCTACACCTTC	CASSQVGQGGGYTF
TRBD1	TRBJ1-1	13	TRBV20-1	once	TGCAGTGCTAGTCAGGGGGCAAACACTGAAGCTTTCTTT	CSASQGANTEAFF
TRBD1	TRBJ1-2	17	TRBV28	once	TGTGCCAGCAGTCCCTCGAACCGGGACAGGGGTAGAGATGGCTACACCTTC	CASSPSNRDRGRDGYTF
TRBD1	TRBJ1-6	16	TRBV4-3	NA	TGCGCCAGCAGCCAAGCCGGGACAGTGTATAATTCACCCCTCCACTTT	CASSQAGTVYNSPLHF
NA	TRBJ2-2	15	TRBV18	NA	TGTGCCAGCTCACCAGGGCGGGAAGTGATCGGGGAGCTGTTTTTT	CASSPGREVIGELFF
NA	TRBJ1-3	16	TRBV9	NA	TGTGCCAGCAGCCCGCGGGGAAGGGCGGATGGAAACACCATATATTTT	CASSPRGRADGNTIYF
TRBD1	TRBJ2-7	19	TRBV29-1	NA	TGCAGCGCCGGACATCGACAAAATAAGGACAGGGGGCTATCCTACGAGCAGTACTTC	CSAGHRQNKDRGLSYEQYF
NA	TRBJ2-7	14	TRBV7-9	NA	TGTGCCAGCAGCTTACAGGGGAGGGGCTACGAGCAGTACTTC	CASSLQGRGYEQYF
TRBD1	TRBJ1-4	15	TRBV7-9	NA	TGTGCCAGCAGCCCGCACCCGGGACAGGGTGAAAAACTGTTTTTT	CASSPHPGQGEKLFF
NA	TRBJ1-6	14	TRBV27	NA	TGTGCCAGCAGTTTGGGGCAGGCCGGATCACCCCTCCACTTT	CASSLGQAGSPLHF
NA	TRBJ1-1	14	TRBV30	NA	TGTGCCTGGAGTGCCGGACATACGAACACTGAAGCTTTCTTT	CAWSAGHTNTEAFF
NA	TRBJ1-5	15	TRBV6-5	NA	TGTGCCAGCAGTAATGGAGGCCATAGCAATCAGCCCCAGCATTTT	CASSNGGHSNQPQHF
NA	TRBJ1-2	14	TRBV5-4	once	TGTGCCAGCAGCCCGGAAATGGACAGCTATGGCTACACCTTC	CASSPEMDSYGYTF
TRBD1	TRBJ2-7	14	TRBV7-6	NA	TGTGCCAGCAGCTTAGCGGGACAGAGTTACGAGCAGTACTTC	CASSLAGQSYEQYF
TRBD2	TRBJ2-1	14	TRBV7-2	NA	TGTGCCAGCAGCTTAAGTCTAGCGGGAGGTGAGCAGTTCTTC	CASSLSLAGGEQFF
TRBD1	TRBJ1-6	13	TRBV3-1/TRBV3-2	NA	TGTGCCAGCAGGGGGACAGCCAATTCACCCCTCCACTTT	CASRGTANSPLHF
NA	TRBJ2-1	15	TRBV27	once	TGTGCCAGCAGCCATCCCCGTCTTAGCCGCAATGAGCAGTTCTTC	CASSHPRLSRNEQFF